One T cell receptor (beta chain) is described in this entry. The antigen remains undetermined. TCR beta cDNA was prepared out of approximately 500 ng total RNA by means of a constant-region primer. ARM-PCR was slightly modified, and three nested multiplex PCR rounds with it gave rise to the TCR beta libraries. TCRdb re-called the multiplex PCR reads through MiXCR, storing one row per CDR3 protein. The sample lists around 210,000 distinct CDR3 sequences, roughly two thirds seen once, with roughly 7% in the top ten. This sample stems from a study of tumor-infiltrating lymphocytes in primary liver carcinoma. Study summary: Treatment of the patients' primary liver carcinoma consisted of surgical resection.

Overall study results and limits: Lower overlap was observed for tumor-adjacent and tumor-blood pairs relative to tumor region pairs. When set against blood, tumors had a significantly higher top-250-clone fraction (p = 0.039).

They got blood RNA out of unsorted whole blood and also pulled out germline DNA. This clonotype was sampled from a woman aged 60-70 years with primary liver carcinoma and hepatitis B virus infection. The specimen sequenced was peripheral blood.

CDR3 region: CASRTGLAGVNEQFF. The CDR3 region has the DNA TGTGCCAGTAGGACGGGACTAGCGGGAGTCAATGAGCAGTTCTTC. The chain joins TRBV19 to TRBJ2-1, with 14 bases fitting TRBD2. The CDR3 extends over 15 amino acids. From germline, CDR1 is LNHDA and CDR2 SQIVND (reference sequence). V gave up 6 bases and J gave up 6 bases; unmatched junction bases: 4. Full variable domain (remainder filled in from reference TRBV19 and TRBJ2-1): DGGITQSPKYLFRKEGQNVTLSCEQNLNHDAMYWYRQDPGQGLRLIYYSQIVNDFQKGDIAEGYSVSREKKESFPLTVTSAQKNPTAFYLCASRTGLAGVNEQFFGPGTRLTVL.